The present T cell receptor (beta chain) was sequenced within a study of cytotoxic CD8 clonotypes in ibrutinib-treated CLL. The CDR3 spans 17 residues. The germline CDR1 and CDR2 sequences are KGHSH and LQKENI. J gave up 0 bases and V 3 bases, and 7 bases lay outside the gene matches. Only in-frame clones appear in the TCRdb table, and some are missing; sequencing was by immunoSEQ multiplex PCR. The sample carries some 200,000 clones, 65% to 80% recorded once. V is TRBV18 and J is TRBJ2-1, with 8 bases that match TRBD2. The TCR comes from a human donor with chronic lymphocytic leukemia. The sequenced sample was PBMCs, obtained after 12 months of ibrutinib treatment. The DNA of the CDR3 is TGTGCCAGCTCACCTACTAGCGGCCTCAGCTCCTACAATGAGCAGTTCTTC. Protein: CASSPTSGLSSYNEQFF.